Listed below are T cell receptor beta chains from one sample, sequenced in a study of T cell responses to AZD1222 COVID-19 vaccine. Repertoires were generated with immunoSEQ multiplex PCR, while TCRdb's copy carries only in-frame clones and drops some. Of over 120,000 clones in the sample, 85% to 95% were seen once. Specimen: peripheral blood, collected on day 0 of AZD1222 vaccination. The source is an adult in good health. CDR3s include the opening cysteine and the closing phenylalanine or tryptophan. D genes are given only for firm matches. The listing skips clone size in some rows; elsewhere it reads once, few, many or a size class.

length: 15
size: NA
V: TRBV6-5
J: TRBJ1-1
D: NA
CDR3: CASSYSGELYTEAFF
DNA: TGTGCCAGCAGTTACTCAGGGGAGTTGTACACTGAAGCTTTCTTT

length: 13
size: NA
V: TRBV19
J: TRBJ2-7
D: NA
CDR3: CASSMAGGYEQYF
DNA: TGTGCCAGTAGTATGGCCGGGGGCTACGAGCAGTACTTC

length: 17
size: NA
V: TRBV30
J: TRBJ2-3
D: NA
CDR3: CAWSVQMVSVSTDTQYF
DNA: TGTGCCTGGAGTGTACAGATGGTGAGCGTAAGCACAGATACGCAGTATTTT

length: 15
size: NA
V: TRBV2
J: TRBJ1-2
D: NA
CDR3: CASSVGRRSNYGYTF
DNA: TGTGCCAGCAGTGTAGGACGAAGATCGAACTATGGCTACACCTTC

length: 12
size: once
V: TRBV5-1
J: TRBJ2-3
D: NA
CDR3: CASSLLRDTQYF
DNA: TGCGCCAGCAGCTTGCTTAGAGATACGCAGTATTTT

length: 13
size: NA
V: TRBV7-9
J: TRBJ2-7
D: NA
CDR3: CASSSGLLYEQYF
DNA: TGTGCCAGCAGCTCGGGACTTCTTTACGAGCAGTACTTC

length: 16
size: NA
V: TRBV30
J: TRBJ1-4
D: TRBD1
CDR3: CAWRDRLGADGEKLFF
DNA: TGTGCCTGGAGGGACAGGCTAGGGGCGGACGGGGAAAAACTGTTTTTT

length: 11
size: NA
V: TRBV20-1
J: TRBJ2-3
D: TRBD2
CDR3: CSARERGTQYF
DNA: TGCAGTGCTAGGGAGCGGGGGACGCAGTATTTT

length: 15
size: NA
V: TRBV7-9
J: TRBJ2-2
D: NA
CDR3: CASSSSVEGNGELFF
DNA: TGTGCCAGCAGCTCGAGTGTGGAGGGGAACGGGGAGCTGTTTTTT

length: 12
size: NA
V: TRBV30
J: TRBJ1-1
D: NA
CDR3: CAWSTFNAEAFF
DNA: TGTGCCTGGAGCACGTTTAACGCTGAAGCTTTCTTT

length: 15
size: NA
V: TRBV7-9
J: TRBJ1-1
D: NA
CDR3: CASSLAGQRNTEAFF
DNA: TGTGCCAGCAGCTTAGCTGGGCAGCGAAACACTGAAGCTTTCTTT

length: 16
size: once
V: TRBV5-1
J: TRBJ2-1
D: TRBD1
CDR3: CASSLKPGQGNNEQFF
DNA: TGCGCCAGCAGCTTGAAGCCGGGACAGGGCAACAATGAGCAGTTCTTC

length: 13
size: NA
V: TRBV19
J: TRBJ2-2
D: NA
CDR3: CASNGVNTGELFF
DNA: TGTGCCAGTAACGGGGTCAACACCGGGGAGCTGTTTTTT

length: 15
size: NA
V: TRBV27
J: TRBJ1-2
D: TRBD1
CDR3: CASSSPGQGGDGYTF
DNA: TGTGCCAGCAGTTCCCCGGGACAGGGAGGAGATGGCTACACCTTC

length: 16
size: NA
V: TRBV9
J: TRBJ2-1
D: TRBD2
CDR3: CASSVVKTSGYNEQFF
DNA: TGTGCCAGCAGCGTAGTAAAAACTAGCGGCTACAATGAGCAGTTCTTC

length: 13
size: NA
V: TRBV18
J: TRBJ2-7
D: NA
CDR3: CASSERLDYEQYF
DNA: TGTGCCAGCTCGGAACGACTGGACTACGAGCAGTACTTC

length: 14
size: NA
V: TRBV19
J: TRBJ1-5
D: NA
CDR3: CASSFGTTAGPQHF
DNA: TGTGCCAGTAGTTTCGGGACGACAGCCGGGCCCCAGCATTTT

length: 16
size: NA
V: TRBV27
J: TRBJ1-1
D: NA
CDR3: CASSLRAQGMNTEAFF
DNA: TGTGCCAGCAGTTTAAGGGCGCAGGGTATGAACACTGAAGCTTTCTTT

length: 15
size: NA
V: TRBV7-2
J: TRBJ2-1
D: TRBD2
CDR3: CASSRTSGGGNEQFF
DNA: TGTGCCAGCAGCCGGACTAGCGGAGGGGGGAATGAGCAGTTCTTC

length: 13
size: NA
V: TRBV24-1
J: TRBJ2-7
D: NA
CDR3: CATSDLDSYEQYF
DNA: TGTGCCACCAGTGATTTGGACAGCTACGAGCAGTACTTC

length: 12
size: NA
V: TRBV19
J: TRBJ1-3
D: NA
CDR3: CASSFSGNTIYF
DNA: TGTGCCAGTAGTTTCTCTGGAAACACCATATATTTT

length: 14
size: NA
V: TRBV5-4
J: TRBJ1-2
D: NA
CDR3: CASSLDRVGYGYTF
DNA: TGTGCCAGCAGCTTGGATCGGGTTGGCTATGGCTACACCTTC

length: 15
size: NA
V: TRBV27
J: TRBJ1-6
D: NA
CDR3: CATSGEGSYNSPLHF
DNA: TGTGCCACCTCAGGGGAGGGCTCCTATAATTCACCCCTCCACTTT

length: 16
size: NA
V: TRBV27
J: TRBJ2-3
D: NA
CDR3: CASSVSADSSTDTQYF
DNA: TGTGCCAGCAGTGTTAGCGCCGACTCTAGCACAGATACGCAGTATTTT

length: 14
size: NA
V: TRBV28
J: TRBJ1-2
D: NA
CDR3: CASSLWLSNYGYTF
DNA: TGTGCCAGCAGTTTATGGCTCAGCAACTATGGCTACACCTTC

length: 15
size: NA
V: TRBV24-1
J: TRBJ2-1
D: TRBD2
CDR3: CATSVMTSGGDEQFF
DNA: TGTGCCACCAGTGTTATGACTAGCGGGGGCGATGAGCAGTTCTTC

length: 13
size: NA
V: TRBV5-4
J: TRBJ1-2
D: NA
CDR3: CASSLRGNYGYTF
DNA: TGTGCCAGCAGCTTGCGGGGGAACTATGGCTACACCTTC

length: 18
size: NA
V: TRBV4-1
J: TRBJ2-2
D: NA
CDR3: CASSQEIGGSGNTGELFF
DNA: TGCGCCAGCAGCCAAGAGATAGGGGGAAGCGGAAACACCGGGGAGCTGTTTTTT

length: 15
size: NA
V: TRBV15
J: TRBJ2-2
D: NA
CDR3: CATSREGVLTGELFF
DNA: TGTGCCACCAGCAGAGAAGGGGTTTTGACCGGGGAGCTGTTTTTT

length: 14
size: NA
V: TRBV18
J: TRBJ1-4
D: NA
CDR3: CASSPSGPGEKLFF
DNA: TGTGCCAGCTCCCCAAGTGGACCGGGTGAAAAACTGTTTTTT

length: 14
size: NA
V: TRBV5-5
J: TRBJ2-3
D: NA
CDR3: CASSLVGSPDTQYF
DNA: TGTGCCAGCAGCTTAGTTGGAAGCCCAGATACGCAGTATTTT

length: 15
size: NA
V: TRBV11-2
J: TRBJ2-2
D: NA
CDR3: CASSLGWAGPGELFF
DNA: TGTGCCAGCAGCTTAGGTTGGGCGGGGCCCGGGGAGCTGTTTTTT

length: 13
size: NA
V: TRBV5-4
J: TRBJ2-1
D: NA
CDR3: CASSLDWNSKQFF
DNA: TGTGCCAGCAGCTTGGACTGGAACTCCAAGCAGTTCTTC